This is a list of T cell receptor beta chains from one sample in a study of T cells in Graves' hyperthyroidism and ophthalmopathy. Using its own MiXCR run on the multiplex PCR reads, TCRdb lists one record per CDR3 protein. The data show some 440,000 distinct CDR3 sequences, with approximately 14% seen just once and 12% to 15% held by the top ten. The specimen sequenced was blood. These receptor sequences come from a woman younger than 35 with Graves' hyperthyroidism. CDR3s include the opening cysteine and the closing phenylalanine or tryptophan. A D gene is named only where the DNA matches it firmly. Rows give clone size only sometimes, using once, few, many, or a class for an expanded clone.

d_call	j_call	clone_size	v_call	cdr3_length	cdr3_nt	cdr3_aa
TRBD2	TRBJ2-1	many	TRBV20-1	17	TGCAGTGCTAGAAGGTCCAGAGGACTAGCGGATTACAATGAGCAGTTCTTC	CSARRSRGLADYNEQFF
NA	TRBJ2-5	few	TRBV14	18	TGTGCCAGCAGCCAAGATTTGGGTGCGGCAGGACCTAAAGAGACCCAGTACTTC	CASSQDLGAAGPKETQYF
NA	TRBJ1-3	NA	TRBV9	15	TGTGCCAGTTCCAGGCGCTCGAGCTCTGGAAACACCATATATTTT	CASSRRSSSGNTIYF
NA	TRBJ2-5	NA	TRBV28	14	TGTGCCAGCAGTTTCCCGACTAGTTCGGAGACCCAGTACTTC	CASSFPTSSETQYF
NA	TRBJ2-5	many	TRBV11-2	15	TGTGCCAGCAGCCCTGGGCAAACCCTCGTCGAGACCCAGTACTTC	CASSPGQTLVETQYF
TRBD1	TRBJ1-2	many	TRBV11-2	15	TGTGCCAGCAGCGCCGGGACAGGGGGCTTCGGTGGCTACACCTTC	CASSAGTGGFGGYTF
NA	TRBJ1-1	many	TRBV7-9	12	TGTGCCAGCAGTTTGATGAACACTGAAGCTTTCTTT	CASSLMNTEAFF
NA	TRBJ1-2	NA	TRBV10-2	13	TGCGCCAGCAGTGCGAAAGCTAACTATGGCTACACCTTC	CASSAKANYGYTF
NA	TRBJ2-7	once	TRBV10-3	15	TGTGCCATCAGTGAGTCCGGCTCAGGGATGAGCGAGCAGTACTTC	CAISESGSGMSEQYF
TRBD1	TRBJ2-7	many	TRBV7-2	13	TGTGCCAGCAGCAACAGGGGTTGGTACGAGCAGTACTTC	CASSNRGWYEQYF
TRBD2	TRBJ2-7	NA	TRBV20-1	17	TGCAGTGCTAACGGACTAGCGGGAGGTTCAAGGGTATACGAGCAGTACTTC	CSANGLAGGSRVYEQYF
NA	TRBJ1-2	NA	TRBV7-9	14	TGTGCCAGCAGCTTTGGGTTGCTCGACTATGGCTACACCTTC	CASSFGLLDYGYTF
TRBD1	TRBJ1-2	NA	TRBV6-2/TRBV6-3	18	TGTGCCAGCAGTTCTCTGGGGGACAGGGCGAACCCTAACTATGGCTACACCTTC	CASSSLGDRANPNYGYTF
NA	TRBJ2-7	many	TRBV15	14	TGTGCCACCAGCAGAGTTGACATATCCTACGAGCAGTACTTC	CATSRVDISYEQYF
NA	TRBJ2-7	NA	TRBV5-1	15	TGCGCCAGCAGCGAAAACGGGGTAAGCTCCTACGAGCAGTACTTC	CASSENGVSSYEQYF
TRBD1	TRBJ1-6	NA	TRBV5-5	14	TGTGCCAGCAGCACGGACAGGGGTTGGTCACCCCTCCACTTT	CASSTDRGWSPLHF
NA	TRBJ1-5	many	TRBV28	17	TGTGCCAGCAGTTTTAAGGCTCGCGGTCGTTTTAGTCAGCCCCAGCATTTT	CASSFKARGRFSQPQHF
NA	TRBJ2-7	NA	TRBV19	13	TGTGCCAGTAGTATAGGGACAACCTACGAGCAGTACTTC	CASSIGTTYEQYF
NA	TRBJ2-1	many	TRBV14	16	TGTGCCAGCAGCCAAGATTGGACGGTGGGGCAATGCGAGCAGTTCTTC	CASSQDWTVGQCEQFF
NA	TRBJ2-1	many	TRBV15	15	TGTGCCACCAGCAGAGATCGGGCGGCCTACAATGAGCAGTTCTTC	CATSRDRAAYNEQFF
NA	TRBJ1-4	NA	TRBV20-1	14	TGCAGTGCAAGGGGGTCGGAGAGGGGGGAAAAACTGTTTTTT	CSARGSERGEKLFF
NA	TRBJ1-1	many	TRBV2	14	TGTGCCAGCAGTGATAGGCAGGGTAACACTGAAGCTTTCTTT	CASSDRQGNTEAFF
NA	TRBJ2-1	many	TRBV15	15	TGTGCCACCGACCCGACCTACACGGGGTTGAATGAGCAGTTCTTC	CATDPTYTGLNEQFF
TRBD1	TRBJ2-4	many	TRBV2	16	TGTGCCAGCAGTGCATGGACAGGGCCTGGCAAAAACATTCAGTACTTC	CASSAWTGPGKNIQYF
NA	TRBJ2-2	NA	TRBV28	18	TGTGCCAGCAGCCCGACTCGGAGGCCACCCCGAGACACCGGGGAGCTGTTTTTT	CASSPTRRPPRDTGELFF
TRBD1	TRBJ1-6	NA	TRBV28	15	TGTGCCAGCACCGTAGATCAGGGGGGTCCTTCACCCCTCCACTTT	CASTVDQGGPSPLHF
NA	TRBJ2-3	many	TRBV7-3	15	TGTGCCAGCAGCCCAGGGACGCTCCTGGGAGATACGCAGTATTTT	CASSPGTLLGDTQYF
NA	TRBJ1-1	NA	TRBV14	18	TGTGCCAGCAGCAAGAGGGACGGATCTTATAGCATGAACACTGAAGCTTTCTTT	CASSKRDGSYSMNTEAFF
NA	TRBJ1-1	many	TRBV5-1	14	TGCGCCAGCAGTTCGTCTCAGGGTGACACTGAAGCTTTCTTT	CASSSSQGDTEAFF
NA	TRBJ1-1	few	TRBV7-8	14	TGTGCCAGCAGCGAAATCGGGGGGAACACTGAAGCTTTCTTT	CASSEIGGNTEAFF
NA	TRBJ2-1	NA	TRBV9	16	TGTGCCAGCAGCGTAGTAGTAGGAGCGACTTGGAATGAGCAGTTCTTC	CASSVVVGATWNEQFF
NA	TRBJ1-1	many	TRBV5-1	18	TGCGCCAGCAGCTTGGCCGGGACATATATTGGGGAGAACACTGAAGCTTTCTTT	CASSLAGTYIGENTEAFF
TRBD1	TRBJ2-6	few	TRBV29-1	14	TGCAGCGTCCATACAGGGGCCGGGGCCAACGTCCTGACTTTC	CSVHTGAGANVLTF
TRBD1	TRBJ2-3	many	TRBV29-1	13	TGCAGCGTTGAGGACAGGGGGCGCAAAGCGCAGTATTTT	CSVEDRGRKAQYF
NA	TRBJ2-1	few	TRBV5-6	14	TGTGCCAGCAGCAGCTACCGCGGTTTTAATGAGCAGTTCTTC	CASSSYRGFNEQFF